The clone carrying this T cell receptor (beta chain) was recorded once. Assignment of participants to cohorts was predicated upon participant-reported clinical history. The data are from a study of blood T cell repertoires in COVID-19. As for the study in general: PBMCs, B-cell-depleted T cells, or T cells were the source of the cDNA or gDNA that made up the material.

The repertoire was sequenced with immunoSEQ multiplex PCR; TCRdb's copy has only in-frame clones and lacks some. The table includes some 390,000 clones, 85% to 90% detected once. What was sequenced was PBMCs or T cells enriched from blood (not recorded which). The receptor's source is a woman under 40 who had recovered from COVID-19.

CDR3 bases: TGTGCCAGCAGTCCCGAGGCGTTGACCTACAATGAGCAGTTCTTC. Its protein is CASSPEALTYNEQFF. The chain combines TRBV7-9 with TRBJ2-1; D is unclear. From germline, CDR1 is SEHNR and CDR2 FQNEAQ (reference sequence). The V gene lost 6 bases and the J gene lost 2 bases, with 14 bases spanning the gap. CDR3 length: 15 residues.